The next 24 T cell receptor beta chains were all read from a single sample in a study of blood T cell repertoires in COVID-19. Profiled with immunoSEQ multiplex PCR; TCRdb holds only in-frame clones, not every one. The sample shows 150,000 to 200,000 clones, around 90% of them seen only once. The sequencing input was peripheral blood. The receptors come from a man aged 60-69 years with active or convalescent COVID-19.

This sequence joins TRBV12-3 or TRBV12-4 and TRBJ1-5; 8 nucleotides line up with TRBD1. V lost 8 bases to trimming and J lost 7 bases; unmatched junction nucleotides: 7. The CDR3 length is 13 residues. The CDR3 region has the DNA TGTGCCAGCTCCGGACAGGGCCAGCAGCCCCAGCATTTT. This encodes CASSGQGQQPQHF.

In its sample, this clone was seen once. J is TRBJ2-4 and V is TRBV29-1; perhaps TRBD2 as D (5 bases). V gave up 1 base and J gave up 7 bases, with 8 bases separating them. Germline V gene data show CDR1 as SQVTM and CDR2 as ANQGSEA. The CDR3 has 12 residues. The CDR3 loop reads CSVEAWENIQYF. In nucleotides, the CDR3 is TGCAGCGTTGAAGCGTGGGAGAACATTCAGTACTTC. The whole variable domain, remainder taken from reference TRBV29-1 and TRBJ2-4, is SAVISQKPSRDICQRGTSLTIQCQVDSQVTMMFWYRQQPGQSLTLIATANQGSEATYESGFVIDKFPISRPNLTFSTLTVSNMSPEDSSIYLCSVEAWENIQYFGAGTRLSVL.

This chain uses TRBV5-5 with TRBJ2-3; the D is unclear. The CDR3 spans 14 residues. From germline, CDR1 is SGHKS and CDR2 YYEKEE (reference sequence). The germline V and J ends were trimmed by 6 bases and 1 base, with 12 bases remaining between them. This CDR3 reads CASIPAERTDTQYF. The CDR3 nucleotides read TGTGCCAGCATCCCTGCGGAGCGCACAGATACGCAGTATTTT.

The chain carries TRBV7-9 and TRBJ2-7, with D tentatively TRBD1 (5 bases). Trimming left V 2 bases short and J 1 base short, with 12 bases between. Germline V CDR1 and CDR2: SEHNR, FQNEAQ (reference sequence). The CDR3 sequence is 15 residues long. The CDR3 region is CASSLKGVKSYEQYF. CDR3 DNA sequence: TGTGCCAGCAGCTTAAAAGGGGTCAAATCCTACGAGCAGTACTTC.

The chain recombines TRBV4-2 with TRBJ1-5; maybe TRBD1 (5 bases). The V end was cut by 0 bases, the J end by 5 bases, with 11 bases between. The CDR3 runs 15 residues. In germline, CDR1 is LGHNA, CDR2 YNFKEQ. Here the CDR3 DNA reads TGTGCCAGCAGCCAAGAGGGGCTTCCCGATCAGCCCCAGCATTTT. This encodes CASSQEGLPDQPQHF.

This chain connects TRBV24-1 to TRBJ2-1; D gene ambiguous. V was shortened by 1 base and J by 6 bases, with 9 bases between the two germline ends. CDR3 length: 14 residues. In germline, CDR1 is KGHDR, CDR2 SFDVKD. The CDR3: CATSDFQRVNEQFF. CDR3 in DNA: TGTGCCACCAGTGATTTTCAACGGGTCAATGAGCAGTTCTTC.

This clone is a singleton in its sample. The chain joins TRBV5-6 to TRBJ1-4; tentative D call: TRBD1 (5 bases). With 0 bases removed from V and 1 base from J, the gap between germline ends came to 10 bases. This CDR3 has 16 residues. Germline values: CDR1 SGHDT, CDR2 YYEEEE. This chain's CDR3 is CASSLVGAGTNEKLFF. Here the CDR3 DNA reads TGTGCCAGCAGCTTGGTTGGGGCAGGAACTAATGAAAAACTGTTTTTT. Drawing the rest from reference TRBV5-6 and TRBJ1-4, the complete variable domain is DAGVTQSPTHLIKTRGQQVTLRCSPKSGHDTVSWYQQALGQGPQFIFQYYEEEERQRGNFPDRFSGHQFPNYSSELNVNALLLGDSALYLCASSLVGAGTNEKLFFGSGTQLSVL.

V gene TRBV7-8 combines with J gene TRBJ2-4, with D possibly TRBD1 on 5 matching bases. V was shortened by 1 base and J by 3 bases, with 10 bases between the two germline ends. The CDR3 totals 15 residues. Germline CDR1 is SGHVS and CDR2 is FQNEAQ. CDR3 residues: CASSLGVRDKNIQYF. Written as DNA, the CDR3 is TGTGCCAGCAGCTTAGGTGTCAGGGACAAAAACATTCAGTACTTC.

Note on this clone: This specimen includes other DNA sequences encoding the same CDR3. The gene calls are TRBV7-3 and TRBJ2-5; 8 positions agree with TRBD1. Germline-derived CDR1 and CDR2 are SGHTA and FQGTGA. With 5 bases clipped from V and 4 bases from J, the junction kept 3 bases outside the gene matches. The CDR3 runs 13 residues. The CDR3: CASSPGQGETQYF. The CDR3 DNA follows: TGTGCCAGCAGCCCCGGACAGGGAGAGACCCAGTACTTC.

J is TRBJ2-7 and V is TRBV12-5; 8 nucleotides line up with TRBD2. This CDR3 spans 15 amino acids. V was pared by 5 bases and J by 2 bases, with 8 bases of the junction left unmatched. Germline V gene sequence: CDR1 LGHNT, CDR2 FRNRAP. This CDR3 is CASGKSGGSPYEQYF. CDR3 nucleotides: TGTGCTAGTGGTAAGAGCGGGGGAAGTCCCTACGAGCAGTACTTC.

V gene TRBV6-1 combines with J gene TRBJ2-7; D ambiguous. The CDR3 contains 15 residues. V was shortened by 1 base and J by 0 bases, with 10 bases between the two germline ends. The V gene's germline CDR1 is MNHNS and CDR2 SASEGT. The CDR3 sequence is CASSEGATLSYEQYF. For the CDR3, the DNA is TGTGCCAGCAGTGAAGGGGCCACCCTCTCCTACGAGCAGTACTTC.

V is TRBV6-5 and J is TRBJ1-1, with 11 bases aligning to TRBD1. After removal of 4 bases from V and 7 bases from J, the junction contained 8 bases not matched to a gene. The CDR3 consists of 15 residues. Germline CDR1 reads MNHEY; CDR2 reads SVGAGI. DNA for the CDR3: TGTGCCAGCAGTTCTCCGGGACAGGGGGAAATTGAAGCTTTCTTT. It codes for CASSSPGQGEIEAFF.

The CDR3 nucleotides read TGTGCCAGCAGCTCCGGGGGGAACACAGATACGCAGTATTTT. Translating it yields CASSSGGNTDTQYF. The chain employs TRBV7-3 and TRBJ2-3; 7 bases are a match to TRBD2. Germline V gives CDR1 SGHTA, CDR2 FQGTGA. V lost 4 bases and J lost 2; bases outside the gene matches: 3. The CDR3 runs to 14 residues.

The chain has TRBV5-1 and TRBJ1-5; weak D call: TRBD1 (5 bases). Germline values: CDR1 SGHRS, CDR2 YFSETQ. This CDR3 is 12 amino acids long. V lost 0 bases, J lost 9 bases, and 7 bases lay in between. CDR3 coding DNA: TGCGCCAGCAGCTTGGCCGGGGGGCCCCAGCATTTT. Amino acids: CASSLAGGPQHF.

The chain couples TRBV9 to TRBJ2-7; 9 nucleotides match TRBD1. The trim removed 4 bases at V and 6 bases at J, leaving 14 bases unmatched. Per germline, CDR1 SGDLS and CDR2 YYNGEE. The CDR3 has 16 residues. The CDR3: CASSYGTGLSRGEQYF. As DNA, the CDR3 is TGTGCCAGCAGCTACGGGACAGGGCTCTCTAGGGGCGAGCAGTACTTC.

The chain recombines TRBV30 with TRBJ1-3; possibly TRBD1 for D (6 bases). Germline assignment: CDR1 GTSNPN and CDR2 SVGIG (reference sequence). The germline V and J ends were trimmed by 3 bases and 0 bases, with 18 bases remaining between them. This CDR3 has 17 amino acids. The CDR3 DNA reads as TGTGCCTGGAGGACAGGAGGCCATCAACTCTCTGGAAACACCATATATTTT. Amino acids: CAWRTGGHQLSGNTIYF.

The V call is TRBV19, the J call TRBJ1-3; TRBD1 is a possible D gene (5 bases). Germline CDR1 reads LNHDA; CDR2 reads SQIVND (reference sequence). V lost 3 bases and J lost 0, with 18 bases in between. The CDR3 covers 18 residues. CDR3: CASSMEGPSLRSGNTIYF. The CDR3 nucleotides are TGTGCCAGTAGTATGGAGGGACCCAGCCTCCGCTCTGGAAACACCATATATTTT. Drawing the rest from reference TRBV19 and TRBJ1-3, the complete variable domain is DGGITQSPKYLFRKEGQNVTLSCEQNLNHDAMYWYRQDPGQGLRLIYYSQIVNDFQKGDIAEGYSVSREKKESFPLTVTSAQKNPTAFYLCASSMEGPSLRSGNTIYFGEGSWLTVV.

The V gene is TRBV29-1, the J gene TRBJ2-5; no firm D call. Looked up from germline, CDR1 is SQVTM and CDR2 is ANQGSEA. This CDR3 spans 12 amino acids. V was pared by 3 bases and J by 4 bases, with 9 bases between. The CDR3 DNA sequence: TGCAGCGTTGATAGGCGGTCAGAGACCCAGTACTTC. It yields the protein CSVDRRSETQYF. The full variable domain, in which reference TRBV29-1 and TRBJ2-5 provide the parts outside the CDR3, is SAVISQKPSRDICQRGTSLTIQCQVDSQVTMMFWYRQQPGQSLTLIATANQGSEATYESGFVIDKFPISRPNLTFSTLTVSNMSPEDSSIYLCSVDRRSETQYFGPGTRLLVL.

J is TRBJ2-3 and V is TRBV5-4; 10 bases are a match to TRBD1. Trimming at V came to 2 bases and at J to 6 bases, leaving 12 bases not matched to a gene. The CDR3 sequence is 17 residues long. Germline-derived CDR1 and CDR2 are SGHNT and YYREEE (reference sequence). The CDR3 spells CASSFTRGQGIGDTQYF. The CDR3 DNA sequence: TGTGCCAGCAGCTTCACCCGGGGACAGGGGATAGGGGATACGCAGTATTTT.

CDR3 sequence reads: CASSEGASGEDTQYF. The DNA of the CDR3 is TGCGCCAGCAGTGAGGGAGCCTCGGGAGAAGATACGCAGTATTTT. This sequence joins TRBV10-1 and TRBJ2-3; the D gene is possibly TRBD2 (6 bases). The CDR3 totals 15 residues. The V gene's germline CDR1 is WNHNN and CDR2 SYGVQD (reference sequence). Between the trimmed V and J ends, which lost 2 bases and 5 bases, there was a span of 14 bases.

CDR3: CASSLGEGSYEQYF. The CDR3 DNA is TGTGCCAGCAGCTTAGGGGAGGGGTCCTACGAGCAGTACTTC. The V call is TRBV11-2, the J call TRBJ2-7, with 7 bases fitting TRBD2. CDR3 length equals 14 residues. Germline V gene data show CDR1 as SGHAT and CDR2 as FQNNGV. With 1 base clipped from V and 1 base from J, the junction kept 1 base outside the gene matches.

The chain is built from TRBV2 and TRBJ2-3, with 11 bases aligning to TRBD2. Germline V lookup: CDR1 SNHLY, CDR2 FYNNEI. V was clipped by 6 bases and J by 5 bases; unmatched bases: 7. This CDR3 comprises 15 residues. CDR3 sequence (DNA): TGTGCCAGCAGGAGGCTAGCGGGGGGAGGAGATACGCAGTATTTT. Amino acids: CASRRLAGGGDTQYF.

The CDR3 loop reads CASRTGDTGELFF. The CDR3 DNA is TGTGCCAGCCGGACAGGGGACACCGGGGAGCTGTTTTTT. The chain has TRBV6-5 and TRBJ2-2; 9 bases are a match to TRBD1. CDR1 is MNHEY, CDR2 SVGAGI, per germline. Trimming cost V 8 bases and J 3 bases; bases outside gene matches: 1. The CDR3 has 13 amino acids.

The chain employs TRBV7-2 and TRBJ2-1; D gene unclear. Germline V lookup: CDR1 SGHTA, CDR2 FQGNSA. This CDR3 comprises 10 residues. Trimming took 2 bases from V and 10 from J, leaving 3 bases between them. The CDR3 DNA reads as TGTGCCAGCAGCTTACTAGAGCAGTTCTTC. This encodes CASSLLEQFF. The entire variable domain, with the rest obtained from reference TRBV7-2 and TRBJ2-1, is as follows: GAGVSQSPSNKVTEKGKDVELRCDPISGHTALYWYRQSLGQGLEFLIYFQGNSAPDKSGLPSDRFSAERTGGSVSTLTIQRTQQEDSAVYLCASSLLEQFFGPGTRLTVL.